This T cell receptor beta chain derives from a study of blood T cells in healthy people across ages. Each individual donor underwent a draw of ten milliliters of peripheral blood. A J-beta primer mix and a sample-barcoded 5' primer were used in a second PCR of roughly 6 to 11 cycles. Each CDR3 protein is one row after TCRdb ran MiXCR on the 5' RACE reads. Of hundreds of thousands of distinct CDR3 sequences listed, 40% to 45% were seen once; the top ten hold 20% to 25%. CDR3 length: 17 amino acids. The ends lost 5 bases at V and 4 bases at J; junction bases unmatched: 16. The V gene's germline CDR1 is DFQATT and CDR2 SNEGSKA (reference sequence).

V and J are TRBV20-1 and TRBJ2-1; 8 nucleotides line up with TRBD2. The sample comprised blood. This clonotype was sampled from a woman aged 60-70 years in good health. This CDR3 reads CSAPRGLRGAIYNEQFF. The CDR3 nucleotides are TGCAGTGCTCCGAGGGGGTTGCGGGGGGCTATATACAATGAGCAGTTCTTC.